This is a list of T cell receptor beta chains from one sample in a study of cytomegalovirus exposure and HLA in healthy donors. Method: immunoSEQ multiplex PCR; TCRdb's copy keeps in-frame clones and lacks some. The table has about 170,000 clones, about 90% seen once. Sequenced sample: PBMCs. The receptor source for this set is a woman aged 18-30 years in good health and CMV-seropositive. CDR3s include the opening cysteine and the closing phenylalanine or tryptophan. D genes are given only for firm matches. Clone size is not always given. Where it is, it says once, few, many or a class for expanded clones.

>TRBV19|TRBJ2-3|NA|NA
TGTGCCAGTTCGCAGGGCACAGATACGCAGTATTTT
CASSQGTDTQYF
>TRBV6-6|TRBJ2-1|once|TRBD2
TGTGCCAGCAGCCTGCTAGCGGGAGGGCCAAATGAGCAGTTCTTC
CASSLLAGGPNEQFF
>TRBV5-1|TRBJ1-1|NA|TRBD1
TGCGCCAGCAGCTTAGGGGCACAGGGGTACACTGAAGCTTTCTTT
CASSLGAQGYTEAFF
>TRBV10-3|TRBJ1-1|NA|TRBD1
TGTGCCATCAGTAGGGACAGGTCGAACACTGAAGCTTTCTTT
CAISRDRSNTEAFF
>TRBV5-1|TRBJ1-4|NA|NA
TGCGCCAGCAGCTTCAGGGGAACTAATGAAAAACTGTTTTTT
CASSFRGTNEKLFF
>TRBV12-5|TRBJ2-7|NA|NA
NA
CASGLVGTGIKYF
>TRBV15|TRBJ2-1|NA|NA
TGTGCCACCAGCAGAGAGGCCAGTTCTAGAAGCAATGAGCAGTTCTTC
CATSREASSRSNEQFF
>TRBV11-2|TRBJ1-2|NA|TRBD1
TGTGCCAGCAGCTTAGATGGGACAGTAAACTATGGCTACACCTTC
CASSLDGTVNYGYTF
>TRBV7-2|TRBJ2-3|NA|NA
TGTGCCAGCAGCTTAGCCGGAGTTGGCACAGATACGCAGTATTTT
CASSLAGVGTDTQYF
>TRBV18|TRBJ2-2|once|NA
TGTGCCAGCTCACCACTCTCACTCATTAACACCGGGGAGCTGTTTTTT
CASSPLSLINTGELFF
>TRBV19|TRBJ1-2|NA|TRBD1
TGTGCCAGTAGAGACAGGGGTTATGGCTACACCTTC
CASRDRGYGYTF